This T cell receptor beta chain is drawn from a study of OX40 agonist ivuxolimab in advanced cancers. Across the study: The patients received agonistic anti-OX40 (CD134) antibody ivuxolimab.

Profiling relied on immunoSEQ multiplex PCR, and the TCRdb table lists in-frame clones only, not all of them. The table has fewer than 65,000 clones, approximately 79% seen once. The TCR was taken from an adult with an advanced solid tumor such as melanoma, head and neck, liver or kidney cancer. This specimen was CD4+ or CD8+ T cells sorted from blood, taken in a trial of the OX40 agonist ivuxolimab.

CDR3 sequence (DNA): TGTGCCAGCAGCTCAGGGGTTCCCCTCTCTGGGGCCAACGTCCTGACTTTC. Translating it yields CASSSGVPLSGANVLTF. This chain connects TRBV4-2 to TRBJ2-6, with TRBD1 as a possible D gene (6 bases). V was cut by 5 bases and J by 0 bases, with 14 bases left in between. Germline CDR1 is LGHNA and CDR2 is YNFKEQ. The CDR3 totals 17 residues.